Listed here are 27 T cell receptor beta chains from one sample, sequenced in a study of OX40 agonist ivuxolimab in advanced cancers. Sequencing used immunoSEQ multiplex PCR; TCRdb keeps in-frame clones, though not all of them. The sample shows about 79,000 clones, less than 95% of them seen only once. This specimen was CD4+ or CD8+ T cells sorted from blood, taken in a trial of the OX40 agonist ivuxolimab. The receptors shown here come from an adult with an advanced solid tumor such as melanoma, head and neck, liver or kidney cancer.

The chain's CDR3 is CACPSSGASLDTQYF. CDR3 coding DNA: TGTGCCTGCCCGTCTAGCGGGGCATCCCTAGATACGCAGTATTTT. The chain uses TRBV30 and TRBJ2-3; 9 bases fit TRBD2. The CDR3 is made up of 15 amino acids. CDR1 and CDR2 (germline): GTSNPN, SVGIG (reference sequence). With 6 bases clipped from V and 5 bases from J, the junction kept 12 bases outside the gene matches.

The chain combines TRBV5-5 with TRBJ2-7; D not resolved. Germline values: CDR1 SGHKS, CDR2 YYEKEE (reference sequence). The CDR3 spans 14 residues. V dropped 2 bases and J dropped 2 bases, with 11 bases sitting between them. As DNA, the CDR3 is TGTGCCAGCAGCTTAACGACAAACCCCTACGAGCAGTACTTC. Translation gives CASSLTTNPYEQYF.

This clone was seen only once. The genes are TRBV30 and TRBJ2-5; the D gene could be TRBD1 or TRBD2 (5 bases each). The germline V and J ends were trimmed by 5 bases and 5 bases, with 15 bases remaining between them. The CDR3 has 13 amino acids. CDR1 is GTSNPN, CDR2 SVGIG, per germline (reference sequence). CDR3 loop: CAWARDARETQYF. DNA for the CDR3: TGTGCCTGGGCCCGGGACGCCCGGGAGACCCAGTACTTC.

The V call is TRBV5-5, the J call TRBJ2-7; 9 nucleotides agree with TRBD1. V shed 4 bases, J shed 1 base, and the junction held 18 bases outside the gene matches. Germline V lookup: CDR1 SGHKS, CDR2 YYEKEE (reference sequence). This CDR3 has 19 residues. The CDR3, as DNA: TGTGCCAGCAGCACTACTCAGGACAGGGGCACTAAAAATTCCTACGAGCAGTACGTC. Its translation: CASSTTQDRGTKNSYEQYV.

CDR3 coding DNA: TGTGCCAGCTCCTTGGACAGATTGAACACTGAAGCTTTCTTT. It codes for CASSLDRLNTEAFF. The V call is TRBV18, the J call TRBJ1-1; D might be TRBD1 (6 bases). The CDR3 has 14 amino acids. Deletions cut 6 bases from V and 0 bases from J, with 11 bases between. Germline lookup yields CDR1 KGHSH and CDR2 LQKENI. Based on the CDR3 plus reference TRBV18 and TRBJ1-1, the full variable domain is NAGVMQNPRHLVRRRGQEARLRCSPMKGHSHVYWYRQLPEEGLKFMVYLQKENIIDESGMPKERFSAEFPKEGPSILRIQQVVRGDSAAYFCASSLDRLNTEAFFGQGTRLTVV.

V and J are TRBV18 and TRBJ1-2, with 10 bases fitting TRBD1. Germline V gene data show CDR1 as KGHSH and CDR2 as LQKENI. This CDR3 has 16 amino acids. The V gene end was trimmed by 6 bases and the J gene end by 2 bases; junction bases not matched to a gene: 9. CDR3 region: CASSPDRGRRNYGYTF. The CDR3, as DNA: TGTGCCAGCTCTCCTGACAGGGGGCGAAGGAACTATGGCTACACCTTC.

The chain links TRBV2 to TRBJ2-7, with unresolved D. Per the germline V gene, CDR1 is SNHLY and CDR2 is FYNNEI. The CDR3 covers 12 residues. The ends were cut back, 2 bases at V and 4 bases at J, with 6 bases in the middle. The CDR3 loop is CASSETWYEQYF. CDR3 coding DNA: TGTGCCAGCAGTGAAACGTGGTACGAGCAGTACTTC.

The V gene is TRBV18, the J gene TRBJ2-3; TRBD1 is a possible D gene (5 bases). Germline CDR1 KGHSH, CDR2 LQKENI. CDR3 length: 14 residues. Trimming removed 3 bases from V and 0 bases from J, with 7 bases in between. The CDR3 bases are TGTGCCAGCTCACCTTACAGGAGCACAGATACGCAGTATTTT. This encodes CASSPYRSTDTQYF.

The V gene is TRBV7-9, the J gene TRBJ1-4, with a weak D call TRBD1 (5 bases). The germline CDR1 and CDR2 sequences are SEHNR and FQNEAQ (reference sequence). V shed 5 bases and J shed 10 bases, with 14 bases lying between them. The CDR3 totals 13 residues. Here the CDR3 reads CASSPRGGPKLFF. Written as DNA, the CDR3 is TGTGCCAGCAGCCCGCGGGGGGGACCAAAACTGTTTTTT.

This clone appeared once. The chain carries TRBV6-1 and TRBJ1-5; the D gene is possibly TRBD1 (5 bases). The CDR3 consists of 15 residues. V was cut by 8 bases and J by 0 bases, with 14 bases left in between. The V gene's germline CDR1 is MNHNS and CDR2 SASEGT. The CDR3 loop reads CASLGHQVSNQPQHF. DNA for the CDR3: TGTGCCAGCCTCGGACACCAAGTTAGCAATCAGCCCCAGCATTTT.

The gene calls are TRBV5-1 and TRBJ1-1; D uncertain. This CDR3 is 12 amino acids long. Between the trimmed V and J ends, which lost 4 bases and 4 bases, there was a span of 8 bases. Germline V gives CDR1 SGHRS, CDR2 YFSETQ. The CDR3 bases are TGCGCCAGCAGCCTCTTTAGCACTGAAGCTTTCTTT. It is translated as CASSLFSTEAFF. Full variable domain (missing parts from reference TRBV5-1 and TRBJ1-1): KAGVTQTPRYLIKTRGQQVTLSCSPISGHRSVSWYQQTPGQGLQFLFEYFSETQRNKGNFPGRFSGRQFSNSRSEMNVSTLELGDSALYLCASSLFSTEAFFGQGTRLTVV.

The rearrangement uses TRBV6-1 and TRBJ2-5; no firm D call. The CDR3 contains 13 residues. The V gene lost 6 bases and the J gene lost 2 bases, with 10 bases spanning the gap. Germline V gene sequence: CDR1 MNHNS, CDR2 SASEGT. For the CDR3, the DNA is TGTGCCAGCAGCGCAACCCTGCAAGAGACCCAGTACTTC. This gives the protein CASSATLQETQYF.

This clone has just one count. The V and J genes are TRBV2 and TRBJ1-4; TRBD1 is a possible D gene (5 bases). Trimming pared 6 bases from V and 12 bases from J, leaving 17 bases between. The germline CDR1 and CDR2 sequences are SNHLY and FYNNEI. This CDR3 has 13 residues. The CDR3 sequence is CASSPMAAGELFF. The CDR3 DNA is TGTGCCAGCAGCCCTATGGCGGCGGGGGAACTGTTTTTT.

The chain is built from TRBV28 and TRBJ2-5, with TRBD1 identical over 8 bases. The V gene end was trimmed by 4 bases and the J gene end by 2 bases; junction bases not matched to a gene: 6. The CDR3 length is 15 residues. Germline V CDR1 and CDR2: MDHEN, SYDVKM. Written as DNA, the CDR3 is TGTGCCAGCAGTTCGACAGGGGCAGAACAAGAGACCCAGTACTTC. Translation: CASSSTGAEQETQYF.

V gene TRBV23-1 combines with J gene TRBJ1-1; possible D gene TRBD1, 5 bases. TRBV23-1 is sorted into the ORF group, with uncertain function. With 4 bases removed from V and 3 bases from J, the gap between germline ends came to 12 bases. This CDR3 contains 14 residues. Here the CDR3 reads CASSPSGADTEAFF. In nucleotides, the CDR3 is TGCGCCAGCAGTCCTTCTGGGGCAGACACTGAAGCTTTCTTT.

The chain is built from TRBV6-6 and TRBJ2-5; TRBD1 or TRBD2 may be the D gene (6 bases each). Trimming took off 6 bases at V and 5 bases at J, with 10 bases between the two ends. The length of the CDR3 is 12 residues. The V gene's germline CDR1 is MNHNY and CDR2 SVGAGI (reference sequence). DNA of the CDR3: TGTGCCAGCAGGAGGGGGGTTGAGACCCAGTACTTC. This sequence encodes CASRRGVETQYF.

The chain employs TRBV7-9 and TRBJ2-1; a possible D gene is TRBD1 (5 bases). V was shortened by 7 bases and J by 8 bases, with 18 bases between the two germline ends. Per the germline V gene, CDR1 is SEHNR and CDR2 is FQNEAQ (reference sequence). The CDR3 runs to 14 residues. CDR3 in amino acids: CASNNWTTNDEQFF. As DNA, the CDR3 is TGTGCCAGCAACAATTGGACAACTAATGATGAGCAGTTCTTC. The full variable domain, with the rest looked up from reference TRBV7-9 and TRBJ2-1, is DTGVSQNPRHKITKRGQNVTFRCDPISEHNRLYWYRQTLGQGPEFLTYFQNEAQLEKSRLLSDRFSAERPKGSFSTLEIQRTEQGDSAMYLCASNNWTTNDEQFFGPGTRLTVL.

The chain employs TRBV5-4 and TRBJ2-3, with 10 positions matching TRBD1. The length of the CDR3 is 15 residues. The trim removed 1 base at V and 6 bases at J, leaving 5 bases unmatched. The germline V gene has CDR1 SGHNT and CDR2 YYREEE (reference sequence). The CDR3 DNA sequence: TGTGCCAGCAGCTTGACGACAGGGGGCTCGGATACGCAGTATTTT. As protein: CASSLTTGGSDTQYF.

The V call is TRBV6-5, the J call TRBJ2-1; the D is unclear. Per the germline V gene, CDR1 is MNHEY and CDR2 is SVGAGI. V lost 2 bases and J lost 1, with 12 bases in between. The CDR3 runs 16 residues. The CDR3 DNA follows: TGTGCCAGCAGTTACGCAATGACCTGGTCCTACAATGAGCAGTTCTTC. It yields the protein CASSYAMTWSYNEQFF.

In its sample, this clone was seen a few times. This rearrangement joins TRBV27 to TRBJ1-2, with 8 bases identical to TRBD1. The CDR3 is 13 residues long. The germline CDR1 and CDR2 sequences are MNHEY and SMNVEV (reference sequence). J lost 0 bases, V lost 6 bases, and 0 bases had no gene match. Here the CDR3 reads CASRDRANYGYTF. CDR3 sequence (DNA): TGTGCCAGCAGGGACAGGGCTAACTATGGCTACACCTTC.

The chain uses TRBV5-1 and TRBJ2-2; 7 positions agree with TRBD1. The CDR3 is made up of 16 amino acids. The V segment lost 4 bases and the J segment 6 bases; nucleotides outside the gene matches: 12. From germline, CDR1 is SGHRS and CDR2 YFSETQ. The CDR3 bases are TGCGCCAGCAGCCCGGGACAGCGGTTTCGCGCCGGGGAGCTGTTTTTT. Translation gives CASSPGQRFRAGELFF.

V and J are TRBV2 and TRBJ2-6, with D tentatively TRBD1 (5 bases). CDR1 SNHLY and CDR2 FYNNEI come from the germline V gene. This CDR3 has 16 residues. Trimming left V 6 bases short and J 1 base short, with 13 bases between. DNA for the CDR3: TGTGCCAGCAGAATATCAGGGCTGTCTGGGGCCAACGTCCTGACTTTC. This gives the protein CASRISGLSGANVLTF.

The genes are TRBV9 and TRBJ1-2, with D tentatively TRBD1 (5 bases). V lost 0 bases, J lost 2 bases, and 8 bases lay in between. This CDR3 spans 14 amino acids. The germline CDR1 and CDR2 sequences are SGDLS and YYNGEE. The CDR3: CASSVGGTNYGYTF. In DNA, the CDR3 is TGTGCCAGCAGCGTAGGGGGGACGAACTATGGCTACACCTTC.

This clone was counted only a few times. The chain joins TRBV18 to TRBJ1-1, with D uncertain. CDR1 and CDR2 (germline): KGHSH, LQKENI. V lost 8 bases, J lost 1 base, and 11 bases lay in between. The CDR3 has 13 amino acids. The CDR3 DNA follows: TGTGCCAGCGCCCCGTCGCGGAACACTGAAGCTTTCTTT. Protein sequence: CASAPSRNTEAFF.

This chain joins TRBV23-1 and TRBJ1-6; TRBD1 is a possible D gene (6 bases). TRBV23-1 is recorded as an ORF, its role being uncertain. Deletions cut 8 bases from V and 7 bases from J, with 21 bases between. CDR3 length: 16 residues. The CDR3 reads CASASNSTGKNSPLHF. CDR3 nucleotides: TGCGCCAGCGCGTCAAACTCGACAGGTAAGAATTCACCCCTCCACTTT.

This chain joins TRBV19 and TRBJ1-4, with D unresolved. CDR1 and CDR2 (germline): LNHDA, SQIVND (reference sequence). The CDR3 length is 14 residues. V shed 2 bases and J shed 5 bases, with 9 bases lying between them. CDR3 region: CASSILSQNEKLFF. DNA of the CDR3: TGTGCCAGTAGTATATTGTCGCAGAATGAAAAACTGTTTTTT.

This rearrangement joins TRBV5-4 to TRBJ2-5; D uncertain. V lost 0 bases, J lost 7 bases, and 4 bases lay in between. There are 11 residues in the CDR3. The germline V gene has CDR1 SGHNT and CDR2 YYREEE (reference sequence). CDR3 nucleotide sequence: TGTGCCAGCAGCTTGGGATGGACCCAGTACTTC. This codes for CASSLGWTQYF. Combining the CDR3 with reference TRBV5-4 and TRBJ2-5 gives the whole variable domain ETGVTQSPTHLIKTRGQQVTLRCSSQSGHNTVSWYQQALGQGPQFIFQYYREEENGRGNFPPRFSGLQFPNYSSELNVNALELDDSALYLCASSLGWTQYFGPGTRLLVL.